This T cell receptor (beta chain) was observed in a study of CD8 T cells in ankylosing spondylitis. There are many counts of this clonotype. Antigen unknown. Construction of TCR beta libraries was performed using quantitative 5'-RACE with molecular barcodes. TCRdb re-analysed the 5' RACE reads in MiXCR, keeping a single row per CDR3 protein. This repertoire shows 150,000 to 200,000 distinct CDR3 sequences, roughly 12% found once; its top ten account for about 29%. The study's findings and limits: Clones linked to the disease showed a CD8+ phenotype. They occurred at relatively low frequencies in peripheral blood. Matched ankylosing spondylitis synovial fluid reportedly contained a significantly enriched population of disease-linked clones. Made up of about eight highly homologous variants, a TCR beta motif appeared characteristic of ankylosing spondylitis blood.

Trimming left V 7 bases short and J 2 bases short, with 13 bases between. The germline CDR1 and CDR2 sequences are MNHNS and SASEGT. This CDR3 is 14 amino acids long. The sequencing sample was made of blood, either unsorted or a sorted T cell fraction (not recorded which). V usage is TRBV6-1 and J usage is TRBJ2-3; D unresolved. This TCR was sampled from a male donor with ankylosing spondylitis or in good health (not recorded which). The CDR3 spells CASTLYDPTDTQYF. In nucleotides, the CDR3 is TGTGCCAGCACCTTGTACGATCCCACAGATACGCAGTATTTT.